These T cell receptor beta chains were read from a single sample in a study of metastatic and nonmetastatic thyroid tumors. TCRdb used MiXCR to call clones anew from the PCR reads. The sample consists of roughly 64,000 clones, just over 4% of them appearing once. The sequenced sample was blood. The receptors originated from a female donor with papillary thyroid cancer or a benign thyroid nodule (not recorded which). Some clones in this sample may be carry-over from other donors' samples. The CDR3 runs from the conserved cysteine through the conserved F or W. Each record gives: J gene, V gene, clone size, D gene, CDR3 protein, CDR3 DNA. The D gene is left open where the match is weak. Some rows have no size entry. The others give once, few or many, or a class for an expanded clone.

J: TRBJ2-7; V: TRBV6-1; size: many; D: TRBD1; CDR3: CASKGQGRNEQYF; DNA: TGTGCCAGCAAAGGACAGGGCAGGAACGAGCAGTACTTC
J: TRBJ2-2; V: TRBV7-9; size: many; D: -; CDR3: CASSFVNGELFF; DNA: TGTGCCAGCAGCTTTGTGAACGGGGAGCTGTTTTTT
J: TRBJ1-2; V: TRBV6-5; size: few; D: -; CDR3: CASSYTARAYYGYTF; DNA: TGTGCCAGCAGTTACACGGCCAGGGCTTACTATGGCTACACCTTC
J: TRBJ2-2; V: TRBV24-1; size: many; D: TRBD2; CDR3: CATSGTAGTSGRGELFF; DNA: TGCGCCACCAGTGGTACAGCAGGGACTAGCGGGCGCGGGGAGCTGTTTTTT
J: TRBJ1-1; V: TRBV19; size: many; D: -; CDR3: CASRTGEGTEAFF; DNA: TGTGCCAGTAGGACAGGAGAGGGTACTGAAGCTTTCTTT
J: TRBJ2-3; V: TRBV12-3/TRBV12-4; size: -; D: -; CDR3: CAISPTWDTQYF; DNA: TGTGCCATCAGTCCTACTTGGGATACGCAGTATTTT
J: TRBJ1-4; V: TRBV3-1; size: many; D: -; CDR3: CASSQDHGVGKLFF; DNA: TGTGCCAGCAGCCAGGATCACGGGGTGGGAAAACTGTTTTTT
J: TRBJ2-3; V: TRBV13; size: many; D: TRBD2; CDR3: CATHRLAGVEDTQYF; DNA: TGTGCCACCCACCGACTAGCGGGAGTTGAAGATACGCAGTATTTT
J: TRBJ1-5; V: TRBV28; size: many; D: -; CDR3: CASTRRDFQPQHF; DNA: TGTGCCAGCACGAGAAGGGATTTTCAGCCCCAGCATTTT
J: TRBJ1-5; V: TRBV2; size: many; D: -; CDR3: CAGASEREGNQPQHF; DNA: TGTGCCGGAGCATCCGAAAGGGAGGGCAATCAGCCCCAGCATTTT
J: TRBJ2-7; V: TRBV7-8; size: few; D: TRBD2; CDR3: CASSLATSFYEQYF; DNA: TGTGCCAGCAGCTTAGCGACTAGCTTTTACGAGCAGTACTTC
J: TRBJ2-7; V: TRBV19; size: many; D: -; CDR3: CASSITGEGGEQYF; DNA: TGTGCCAGTAGTATAACCGGCGAGGGTGGAGAGCAGTACTTC
J: TRBJ2-7; V: TRBV6-1; size: few; D: -; CDR3: CASGDTSYEQYF; DNA: TGCGCCAGCGGAGACACTTCCTACGAGCAGTACTTC
J: TRBJ1-3; V: TRBV12-3/TRBV12-4; size: many; D: -; CDR3: CASTVSGNTIYF; DNA: TGTGCCAGCACTGTCTCTGGAAACACCATATATTTT
J: TRBJ2-1; V: TRBV5-6; size: many; D: -; CDR3: CASSLLQGSYNEQFF; DNA: TGTGCCAGCAGCTTGCTACAGGGCTCCTACAATGAGCAGTTCTTC
J: TRBJ2-7; V: TRBV6-2/TRBV6-3; size: few; D: TRBD1; CDR3: CASGRQGSLYEQYF; DNA: TGTGCCAGCGGTCGACAGGGTTCCCTCTACGAGCAGTACTTC
J: TRBJ2-5; V: TRBV30; size: many; D: -; CDR3: CAWSVTGADETQYF; DNA: TGTGCCTGGAGTGTAACGGGGGCCGATGAGACCCAGTACTTC
J: TRBJ2-1; V: TRBV12-3/TRBV12-4; size: many; D: -; CDR3: CASSRGLGEQFF; DNA: TGTGCCAGCAGTAGGGGTCTCGGTGAGCAGTTCTTC
J: TRBJ2-1; V: TRBV24-1; size: many; D: TRBD2; CDR3: CATSDPGTSGSLNEQFF; DNA: TGTGCCACCAGTGATCCCGGGACTAGCGGGAGCTTGAATGAGCAGTTCTTC
J: TRBJ1-5; V: TRBV6-1; size: many; D: -; CDR3: CASSPTGQGRNQPQHF; DNA: TGTGCCAGCAGCCCTACAGGGCAGGGCCGCAATCAGCCCCAGCATTTT
J: TRBJ2-2; V: TRBV24-1; size: many; D: -; CDR3: CATSGGANTGELFF; DNA: TGTGCCACCAGTGGCGGGGCGAACACCGGGGAGCTGTTTTTT
J: TRBJ1-1; V: TRBV19; size: many; D: TRBD1; CDR3: CASSIIGGQGTEAFF; DNA: TGTGCCAGTAGTATAATCGGGGGACAGGGGACTGAAGCTTTCTTT
J: TRBJ2-1; V: TRBV7-3; size: many; D: -; CDR3: CASSLASGGGEQFF; DNA: TGTGCCAGCAGCTTAGCGTCCGGTGGAGGTGAGCAGTTCTTC
J: TRBJ2-2; V: TRBV4-1; size: -; D: -; CDR3: CASSLRENTGELFF; DNA: TGCGCCAGCAGCTTAAGAGAGAACACCGGGGAGCTGTTTTTT
J: TRBJ2-5; V: TRBV28; size: many; D: TRBD2; CDR3: CASSPASGKQETQYF; DNA: TGTGCCAGCAGCCCCGCTAGCGGAAAGCAAGAGACCCAGTACTTC
J: TRBJ1-1; V: TRBV7-8; size: many; D: TRBD1; CDR3: CASSLDGTGRMTEAFF; DNA: TGTGCCAGCAGCTTAGATGGGACAGGGAGAATGACTGAAGCTTTCTTT